This T cell receptor beta chain was recovered during a study of CD8+ T cells in alopecia areata. Study summary: Treated patients received oral tofacitinib, 5 to 10 mg twice daily. Scalp area affected, as a percentage, set the severity score of treated patients. General study points: Whereas mice showed it more clearly, TCR sharing across patients was murkier, possibly because of HLA. Lesional scalp exceeded normal scalp in clonality, especially in alopecia totalis/universalis.

Sample treatment: oral pan-JAK inhibitor, 5-10 mg twice daily. Points on this clone: The antigen remains unidentified.

Germline V gives CDR1 MNHEY, CDR2 SMNVEV (reference sequence). Trimming cost V 6 bases and J 5 bases, with 14 bases left between them. The CDR3 has 14 residues. Reverse transcribed after extraction, RNA yielded cDNA as the sequencing template. Produced via immunoSEQ multiplex PCR; TCRdb's table is partial and in-frame only. The sample includes some 180,000 clones, approximately 50% seen only once; the top ten take over 9.5%. The specimen comprised CD8+ T cells sorted from blood, sampled at week 52, from a patient treated with tofacitinib. This TCR was recovered from a human donor with alopecia areata. V usage is TRBV27 and J usage is TRBJ1-5; D gene ambiguous. CDR3 DNA sequence: TGTGCCAGCAGCCCTAGGTCGCCCTATCAGCCCCAGCATTTT. Translated: CASSPRSPYQPQHF.